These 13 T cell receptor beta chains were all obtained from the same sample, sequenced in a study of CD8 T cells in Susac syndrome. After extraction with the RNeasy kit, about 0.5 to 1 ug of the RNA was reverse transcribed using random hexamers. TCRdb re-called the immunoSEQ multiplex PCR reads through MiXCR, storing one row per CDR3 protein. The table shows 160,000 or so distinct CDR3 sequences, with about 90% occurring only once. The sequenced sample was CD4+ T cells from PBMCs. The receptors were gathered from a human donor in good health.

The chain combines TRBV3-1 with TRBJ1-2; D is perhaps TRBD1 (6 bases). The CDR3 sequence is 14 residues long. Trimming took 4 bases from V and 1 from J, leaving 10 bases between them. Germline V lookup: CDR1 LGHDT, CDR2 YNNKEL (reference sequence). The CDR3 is CASSLQQGNYGYTF. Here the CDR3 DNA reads TGTGCCAGCAGCCTGCAACAGGGTAACTATGGCTACACCTTC.

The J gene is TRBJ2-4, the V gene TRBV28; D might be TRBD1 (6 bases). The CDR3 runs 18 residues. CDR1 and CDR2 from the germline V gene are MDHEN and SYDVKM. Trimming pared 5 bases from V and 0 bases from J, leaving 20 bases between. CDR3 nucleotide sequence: TGTGCCAGCAGTCCACATTCTACAGGGAATGTAGCCAAAAACATTCAGTACTTC. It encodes CASSPHSTGNVAKNIQYF.

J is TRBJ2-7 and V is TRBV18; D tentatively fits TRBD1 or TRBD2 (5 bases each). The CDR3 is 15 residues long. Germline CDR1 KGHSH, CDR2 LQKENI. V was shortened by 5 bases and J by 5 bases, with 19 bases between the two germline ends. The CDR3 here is CASSTADSWGNEQYF. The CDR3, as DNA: TGTGCCAGCTCAACGGCAGACTCCTGGGGGAACGAGCAGTACTTC.

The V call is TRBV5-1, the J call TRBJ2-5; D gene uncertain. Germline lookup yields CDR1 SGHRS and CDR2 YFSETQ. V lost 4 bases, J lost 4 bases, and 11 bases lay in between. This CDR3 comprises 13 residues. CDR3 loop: CASSELGGETQYF. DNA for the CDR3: TGCGCCAGCAGCGAACTGGGCGGAGAGACCCAGTACTTC.

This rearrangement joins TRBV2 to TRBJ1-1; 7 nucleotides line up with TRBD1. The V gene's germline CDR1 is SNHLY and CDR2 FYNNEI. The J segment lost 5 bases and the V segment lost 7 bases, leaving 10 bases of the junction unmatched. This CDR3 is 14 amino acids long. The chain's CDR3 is CASTLSPGGTEAFF. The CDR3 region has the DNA TGTGCCAGCACTCTATCGCCAGGGGGGACTGAAGCTTTCTTT.

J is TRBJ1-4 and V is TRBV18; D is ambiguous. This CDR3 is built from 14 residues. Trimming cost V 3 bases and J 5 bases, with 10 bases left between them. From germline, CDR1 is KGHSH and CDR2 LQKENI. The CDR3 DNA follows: TGTGCCAGCTCACCGAACAGATCCAATGAAAAACTGTTTTTT. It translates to CASSPNRSNEKLFF. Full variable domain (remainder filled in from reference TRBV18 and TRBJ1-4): NAGVMQNPRHLVRRRGQEARLRCSPMKGHSHVYWYRQLPEEGLKFMVYLQKENIIDESGMPKERFSAEFPKEGPSILRIQQVVRGDSAAYFCASSPNRSNEKLFFGSGTQLSVL.

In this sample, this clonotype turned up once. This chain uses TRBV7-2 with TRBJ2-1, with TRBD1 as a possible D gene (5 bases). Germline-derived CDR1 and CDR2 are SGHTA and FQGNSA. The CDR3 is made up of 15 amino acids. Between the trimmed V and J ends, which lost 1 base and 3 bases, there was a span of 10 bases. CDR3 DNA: TGTGCCAGCAGCTTAGAAGGGGCAAACTACAATGAGCAGTTCTTC. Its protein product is CASSLEGANYNEQFF.

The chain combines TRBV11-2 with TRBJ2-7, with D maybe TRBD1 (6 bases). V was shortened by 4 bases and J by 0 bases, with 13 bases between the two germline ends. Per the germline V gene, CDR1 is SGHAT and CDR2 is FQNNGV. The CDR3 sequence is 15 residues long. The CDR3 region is CASSSTTGSSYEQYF. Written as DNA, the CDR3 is TGTGCCAGCAGCTCAACCACAGGGAGCTCCTACGAGCAGTACTTC.

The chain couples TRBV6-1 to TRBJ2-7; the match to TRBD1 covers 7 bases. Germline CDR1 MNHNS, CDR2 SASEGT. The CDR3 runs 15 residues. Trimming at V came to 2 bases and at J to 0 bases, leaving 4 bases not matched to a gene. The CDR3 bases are TGTGCCAGCAGTGAAAGGACAGGACGCTCCTACGAGCAGTACTTC. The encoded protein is CASSERTGRSYEQYF.

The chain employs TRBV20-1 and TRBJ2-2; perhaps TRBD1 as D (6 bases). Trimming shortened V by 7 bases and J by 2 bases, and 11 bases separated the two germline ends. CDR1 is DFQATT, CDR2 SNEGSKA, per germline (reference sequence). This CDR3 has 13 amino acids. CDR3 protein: CSGYRVNTGELFF. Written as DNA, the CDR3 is TGCAGTGGATACAGGGTTAACACCGGGGAGCTGTTTTTT.

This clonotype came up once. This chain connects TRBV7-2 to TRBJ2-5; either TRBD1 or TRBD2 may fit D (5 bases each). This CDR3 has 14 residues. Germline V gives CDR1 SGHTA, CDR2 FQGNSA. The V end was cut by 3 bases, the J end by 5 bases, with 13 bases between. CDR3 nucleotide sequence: TGTGCCAGCAGCTTCGGGGCAGGGAAGGAGACCCAGTACTTC. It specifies CASSFGAGKETQYF.

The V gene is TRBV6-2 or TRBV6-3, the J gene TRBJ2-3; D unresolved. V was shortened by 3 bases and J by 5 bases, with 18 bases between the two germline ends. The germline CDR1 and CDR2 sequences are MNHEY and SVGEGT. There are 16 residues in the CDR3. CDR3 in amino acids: CASSYGRNLPGDTQYF. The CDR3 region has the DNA TGTGCCAGCAGTTATGGACGGAATCTCCCGGGAGATACGCAGTATTTT.

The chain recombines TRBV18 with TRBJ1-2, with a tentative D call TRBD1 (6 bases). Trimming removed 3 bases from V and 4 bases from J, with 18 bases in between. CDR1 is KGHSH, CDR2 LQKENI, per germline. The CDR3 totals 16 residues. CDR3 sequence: CASSPTPGATGYGYTF. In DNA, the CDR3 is TGTGCCAGCTCACCCACGCCGGGGGCAACGGGCTATGGCTACACCTTC.